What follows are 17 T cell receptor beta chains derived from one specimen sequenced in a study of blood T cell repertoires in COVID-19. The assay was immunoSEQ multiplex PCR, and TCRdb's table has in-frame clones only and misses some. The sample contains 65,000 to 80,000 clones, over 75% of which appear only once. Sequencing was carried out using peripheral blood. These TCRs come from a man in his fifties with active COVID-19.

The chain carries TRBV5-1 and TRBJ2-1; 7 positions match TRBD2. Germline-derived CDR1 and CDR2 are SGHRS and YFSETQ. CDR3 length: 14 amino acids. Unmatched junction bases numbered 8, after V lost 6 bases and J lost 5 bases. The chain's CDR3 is CASTLAGENNEQFF. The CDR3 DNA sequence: TGCGCCAGCACCCTTGCGGGAGAGAACAATGAGCAGTTCTTC.

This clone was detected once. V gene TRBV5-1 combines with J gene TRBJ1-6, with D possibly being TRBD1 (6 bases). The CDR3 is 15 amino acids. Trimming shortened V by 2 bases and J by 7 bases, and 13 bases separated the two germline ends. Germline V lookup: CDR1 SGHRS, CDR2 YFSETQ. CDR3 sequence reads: CASSLQGVRNSPLHF. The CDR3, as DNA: TGCGCCAGCAGCTTACAGGGAGTTCGAAATTCACCCCTCCACTTT.

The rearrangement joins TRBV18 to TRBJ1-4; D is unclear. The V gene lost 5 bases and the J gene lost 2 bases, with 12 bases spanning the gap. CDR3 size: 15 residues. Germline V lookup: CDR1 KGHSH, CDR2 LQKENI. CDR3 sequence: CASSVEGTTNEKLFF. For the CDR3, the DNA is TGTGCCAGCTCAGTGGAGGGAACGACTAATGAAAAACTGTTTTTT.

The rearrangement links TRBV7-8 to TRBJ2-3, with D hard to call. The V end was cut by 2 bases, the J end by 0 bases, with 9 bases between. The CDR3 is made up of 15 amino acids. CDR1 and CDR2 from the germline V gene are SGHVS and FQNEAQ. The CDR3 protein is CASSLSPRSTDTQYF. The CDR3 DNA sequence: TGTGCCAGCAGCTTATCTCCGAGGAGCACAGATACGCAGTATTTT.

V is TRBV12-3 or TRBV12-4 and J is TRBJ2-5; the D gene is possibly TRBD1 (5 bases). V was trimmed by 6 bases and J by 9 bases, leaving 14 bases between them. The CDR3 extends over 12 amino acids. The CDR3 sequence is CASSQGAQAQYF. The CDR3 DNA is TGTGCCAGCAGCCAAGGGGCCCAGGCCCAGTACTTC.

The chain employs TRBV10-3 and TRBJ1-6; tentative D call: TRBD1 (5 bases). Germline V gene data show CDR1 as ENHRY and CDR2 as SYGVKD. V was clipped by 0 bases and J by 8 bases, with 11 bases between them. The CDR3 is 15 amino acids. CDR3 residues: CAISESRGADSPLHF. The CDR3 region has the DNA TGTGCCATCAGTGAGTCAAGGGGCGCGGATTCACCCCTCCACTTT.

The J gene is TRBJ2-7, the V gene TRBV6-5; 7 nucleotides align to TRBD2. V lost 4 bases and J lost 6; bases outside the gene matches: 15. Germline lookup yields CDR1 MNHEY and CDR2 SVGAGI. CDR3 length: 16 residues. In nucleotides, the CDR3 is TGTGCCAGCAGTTTCACAGGTAGAGCGGGATTTCGCGAGCAGTACTTC. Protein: CASSFTGRAGFREQYF.

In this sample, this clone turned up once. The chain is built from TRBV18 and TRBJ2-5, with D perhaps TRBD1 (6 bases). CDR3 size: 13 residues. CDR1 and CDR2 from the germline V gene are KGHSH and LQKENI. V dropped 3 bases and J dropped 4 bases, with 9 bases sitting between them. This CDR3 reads CASSPEGGETQYF. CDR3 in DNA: TGTGCCAGCTCACCCGAAGGGGGAGAGACCCAGTACTTC.

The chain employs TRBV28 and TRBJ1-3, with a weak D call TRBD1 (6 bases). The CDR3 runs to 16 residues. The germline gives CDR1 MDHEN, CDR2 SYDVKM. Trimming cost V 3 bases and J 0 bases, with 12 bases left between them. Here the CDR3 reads CASSLRTVLSGNTIYF. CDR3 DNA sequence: TGTGCCAGCAGTTTGCGGACAGTCCTCTCTGGAAACACCATATATTTT.

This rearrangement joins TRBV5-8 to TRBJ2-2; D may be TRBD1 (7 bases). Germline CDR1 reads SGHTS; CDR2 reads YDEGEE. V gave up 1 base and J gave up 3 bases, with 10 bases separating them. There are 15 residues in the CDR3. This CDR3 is CASSLQGGYTGELFF. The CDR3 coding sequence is TGTGCCAGCAGCTTGCAGGGGGGTTACACCGGGGAGCTGTTTTTT. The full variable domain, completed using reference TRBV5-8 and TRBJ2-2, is EAGVTQSPTHLIKTRGQQATLRCSPISGHTSVYWYQQALGLGLQFLLWYDEGEERNRGNFPPRFSGRQFPNYSSELNVNALELEDSALYLCASSLQGGYTGELFFGEGSRLTVL.

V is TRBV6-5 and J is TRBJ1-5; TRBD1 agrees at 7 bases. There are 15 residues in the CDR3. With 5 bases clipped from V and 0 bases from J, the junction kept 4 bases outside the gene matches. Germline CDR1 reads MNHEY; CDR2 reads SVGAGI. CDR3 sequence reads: CASSPRGDSNQPQHF. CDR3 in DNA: TGTGCCAGCAGTCCCAGGGGGGATAGCAATCAGCCCCAGCATTTT.

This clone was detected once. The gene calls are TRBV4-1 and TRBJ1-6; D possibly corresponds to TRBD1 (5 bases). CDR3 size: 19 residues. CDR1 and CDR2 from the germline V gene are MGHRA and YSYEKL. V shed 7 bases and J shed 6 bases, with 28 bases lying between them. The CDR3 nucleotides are TGCGCCAGCATCACTACACGCGGGGGAAGTCTAGGTATTAATTCACCCCTCCACTTT. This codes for CASITTRGGSLGINSPLHF.

CDR3 sequence (DNA): TGTGCCACCTCTCAGGGCACGTCTGGGGCCAACGTCCTGACTTTC. The encoded protein is CATSQGTSGANVLTF. V and J are TRBV24-1 and TRBJ2-6; perhaps TRBD1 as D (5 bases). Trimming took 9 bases from V and 1 from J, leaving 12 bases between them. Germline V gene data show CDR1 as KGHDR and CDR2 as SFDVKD. The CDR3 spans 15 residues.

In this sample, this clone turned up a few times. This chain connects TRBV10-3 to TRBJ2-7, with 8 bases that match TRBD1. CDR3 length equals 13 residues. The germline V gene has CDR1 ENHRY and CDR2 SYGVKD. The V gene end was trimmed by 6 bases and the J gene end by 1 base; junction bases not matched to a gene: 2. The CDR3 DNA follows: TGTGCCATCAGATGGACAGGGTCCTACGAGCAGTACTTC. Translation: CAIRWTGSYEQYF.

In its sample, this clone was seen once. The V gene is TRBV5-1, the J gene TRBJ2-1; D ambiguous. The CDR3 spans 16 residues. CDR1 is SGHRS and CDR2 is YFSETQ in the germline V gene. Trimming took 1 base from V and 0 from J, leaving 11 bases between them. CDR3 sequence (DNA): TGCGCCAGCAGCTTGTCAACTACGAGCTCCTACAATGAGCAGTTCTTC. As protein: CASSLSTTSSYNEQFF.

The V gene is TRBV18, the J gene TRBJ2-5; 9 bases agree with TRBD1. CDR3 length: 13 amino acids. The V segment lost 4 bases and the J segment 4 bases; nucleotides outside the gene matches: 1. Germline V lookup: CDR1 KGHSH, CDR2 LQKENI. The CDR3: CASSLGQGETQYF. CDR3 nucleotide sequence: TGTGCCAGCTCACTGGGACAGGGAGAGACCCAGTACTTC.

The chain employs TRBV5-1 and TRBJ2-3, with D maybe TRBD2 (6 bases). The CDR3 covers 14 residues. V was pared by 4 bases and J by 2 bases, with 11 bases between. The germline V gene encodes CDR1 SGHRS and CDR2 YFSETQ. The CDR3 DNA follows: TGCGCCAGCAGCAGTCGGGGGACCACAGATACGCAGTATTTT. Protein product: CASSSRGTTDTQYF.